These T cell receptor beta chains were read from a single sample in a study of ipilimumab plus nivolumab after autologous stem cell transplantation. Some clones are missing from TCRdb's copy, which holds only in-frame ones; the method was immunoSEQ multiplex PCR. The table includes 9,000 to 9,500 clones, over 60% detected once. The input for sequencing was PBMCs, taken in a trial of ipilimumab plus nivolumab as post-transplant consolidation. These receptors were obtained from a female donor with multiple myeloma. Both conserved end residues are part of each CDR3. A D gene is named only where the DNA matches it firmly. Size is stated for part of the rows, as once, few or many counts, or as a class when the clone is expanded.

CDR3 length | J gene | clone size | V gene | D gene | CDR3 protein | CDR3 DNA
15 | TRBJ2-7 | - | TRBV28 | - | CASSLWGDGSYEQYF | TGTGCCAGCAGTTTATGGGGGGACGGCTCCTACGAGCAGTACTTC
19 | TRBJ2-3 | few | TRBV19 | - | CASSRDSRRPFTNTDTQYF | TGTGCCAGTAGCCGGGACTCACGACGTCCTTTCACGAATACAGATACGCAGTATTTT
14 | TRBJ1-1 | - | TRBV28 | TRBD1 | CASRATGDVTEAFF | TGTGCCAGCAGGGCAACAGGGGATGTTACTGAAGCTTTCTTT
12 | TRBJ1-6 | few | TRBV27 | TRBD1 | CASSTPGGSLHF | TGTGCCAGCAGTACCCCAGGGGGATCCCTCCACTTT
13 | TRBJ2-5 | - | TRBV5-1 | - | CASSLAGSETQYF | TGCGCCAGCAGCTTGGCCGGTAGCGAGACCCAGTACTTC
14 | TRBJ1-6 | few | TRBV5-8 | - | CASSSPTINSPLHF | TGTGCCAGCAGCTCGCCGACGATCAATTCACCCCTCCACTTT
15 | TRBJ1-2 | - | TRBV27 | TRBD1 | CASSWTGAWSYGYTF | TGTGCCAGCAGTTGGACAGGGGCTTGGAGCTATGGCTACACCTTC
21 | TRBJ2-2 | few | TRBV5-1 | TRBD2 | CASSLRVHVLTSGSNTGELFF | TGCGCCAGCAGCTTAAGGGTCCACGTACTGACTAGCGGGTCGAACACCGGGGAGCTGTTTTTT
14 | TRBJ2-7 | - | TRBV28 | - | CASSLLTRTYEQYF | TGTGCCAGCAGTCTATTGACCCGAACCTACGAGCAGTACTTC
16 | TRBJ2-3 | - | TRBV5-1 | TRBD2 | CASSLMSGRSTDTQYF | TGCGCCAGCAGCTTGATGAGCGGGAGAAGCACAGATACGCAGTATTTT
16 | TRBJ2-1 | once | TRBV27 | - | CASSLPPQYSYNEQFF | TGTGCCAGCAGTTTACCCCCCCAGTATTCCTACAATGAGCAGTTCTTC
15 | TRBJ2-2 | few | TRBV19 | TRBD2 | CASSRTSGRAGELFF | TGTGCCAGTAGTAGGACTAGCGGGAGGGCCGGGGAGCTGTTTTTT
15 | TRBJ2-5 | few | TRBV5-1 | TRBD2 | CASSQGLADQETQYF | TGCGCCAGCAGTCAGGGACTAGCGGATCAAGAGACCCAGTACTTC
14 | TRBJ1-2 | - | TRBV6-4 | - | CASRKGRGAYGYTF | TGTGCCAGCAGAAAGGGGCGGGGGGCCTATGGCTACACCTTC
13 | TRBJ2-7 | - | TRBV11-2 | - | CASSSSGSYEQYF | TGTGCCAGCAGCTCGTCGGGGTCCTACGAGCAGTACTTC
14 | TRBJ2-2 | few | TRBV7-8 | - | CASNPGPNTGELFF | TGTGCCAGCAACCCAGGGCCCAACACCGGGGAGCTGTTTTTT
15 | TRBJ1-2 | - | TRBV4-2 | - | CASSLRVEDNYGYTF | TGTGCCAGCAGCTTACGAGTCGAGGATAACTATGGCTACACCTTC
12 | TRBJ1-1 | few | TRBV13 | - | CASSRENTEAFF | TGTGCCAGCAGCCGGGAGAACACTGAAGCTTTCTTT
15 | TRBJ2-5 | - | TRBV10-1 | TRBD2 | CASSAEREGLQTQYF | TGCGCCAGCAGTGCCGAGCGGGAGGGCCTCCAGACCCAGTACTTC
14 | TRBJ1-4 | few | TRBV10-3 | TRBD1 | CAIRDRPGGEKLFF | TGTGCCATCAGGGACAGGCCCGGAGGTGAAAAACTGTTTTTT
17 | TRBJ2-4 | - | TRBV27 | TRBD2 | CASSVGLAGVGKNIQYF | TGTGCCAGCAGTGTCGGACTAGCGGGAGTCGGCAAAAACATTCAGTACTTC
15 | TRBJ2-1 | - | TRBV5-4 | TRBD2 | CASSLSGRASNEQFF | TGTGCCAGCAGCTTAAGCGGGAGGGCTTCGAATGAGCAGTTCTTC
18 | TRBJ2-1 | once | TRBV27 | TRBD2 | CASSSPGLAGGLYNEQFF | TGTGCCAGCAGTTCACCGGGACTAGCGGGAGGCCTTTACAATGAGCAGTTCTTC
15 | TRBJ1-1 | medium-sized | TRBV10-3 | - | CAISGAGSGNTEAFF | TGTGCCATCAGTGGGGCGGGCTCCGGGAACACTGAAGCTTTCTTT
14 | TRBJ1-1 | - | TRBV2 | - | CASSGGAFNTEAFF | TGTGCCAGCAGCGGAGGGGCTTTCAACACTGAAGCTTTCTTT
12 | TRBJ2-1 | few | TRBV28 | - | CASSLEYNEQFF | TGTGCCAGCAGTTTAGAGTACAATGAGCAGTTCTTC
16 | TRBJ2-2 | - | TRBV25-1 | - | CASSELGGLSVGELFF | TGTGCCAGCAGTGAATTGGGGGGATTGTCGGTCGGGGAGCTGTTTTTT
12 | TRBJ1-3 | few | TRBV30 | - | CALSSSGNTIYF | TGTGCCTTGAGTAGCTCTGGAAACACCATATATTTT
12 | TRBJ1-2 | - | TRBV28 | - | CASSFETYGYTF | TGTGCCAGCAGTTTCGAGACATATGGCTACACCTTC